This T cell receptor (beta chain) is from a study of T cells in Graves' hyperthyroidism and ophthalmopathy. Study-level findings and limits: Blood also held most thyroid clonotypes expanded beyond 0.001.

In the case of this clonotype: Its antigen is undetermined.

It was less than 13 ml of fresh peripheral blood that supplied the PBMCs. CDR1 is MRHNA and CDR2 is SNTAGT in the germline V gene. V gave up 6 bases and J gave up 0 bases, with 11 bases separating them. The CDR3 spans 15 residues. Using RNA transcripts as the source, TCR beta CDR3 regions were amplified. The study used the HTBI primer set for a first-round RT-PCR of the TCR CDR3. TCRdb analysed the multiplex PCR reads with MiXCR anew, one entry per CDR3 protein. There are hundreds of thousands of distinct CDR3 sequences in the sample; about 15% occur only once, and roughly 10% lies in the top ten. This TCR was sampled from a woman under 30 with Graves' hyperthyroidism. This chain links TRBV6-4 with TRBJ2-2; perhaps TRBD1 as D (6 bases). Sequencing was done on a sample of blood. The CDR3: CASSAGASNTGELFF. CDR3 sequence (DNA): TGTGCCAGCAGCGCAGGGGCGTCGAACACCGGGGAGCTGTTTTTT.